What follows are 20 T cell receptor beta chains derived from one specimen sequenced in a study of blood T cell repertoires in COVID-19. Profiled with immunoSEQ multiplex PCR; TCRdb holds only in-frame clones, not every one. There are some 190,000 clones in the sample; approximately 88% occur only once, and approximately 3% lies in the top ten. The sequenced sample was PBMCs or T cells enriched from blood (not recorded which). Receptors were obtained from a woman aged 30 to 39 who had recovered from COVID-19.

The chain employs TRBV4-2 and TRBJ1-1; D perhaps matches TRBD1 (5 bases). The CDR3 totals 17 residues. CDR1 is LGHNA and CDR2 is YNFKEQ in the germline V gene. The V end lost 4 bases, the J end lost 1 base, and 19 bases lay between the germline ends. The CDR3 loop is CASSRALRQSTNTEAFF. DNA of the CDR3: TGTGCCAGCAGCCGAGCATTAAGACAGTCGACGAACACTGAAGCTTTCTTT.

This clone was counted between two and nine times. The rearrangement links TRBV11-3 to TRBJ2-3; D might be TRBD1 (5 bases). With 5 bases removed from V and 2 bases from J, the gap between germline ends came to 8 bases. Per germline, CDR1 SGHNT and CDR2 YENEEA. CDR3 length: 13 amino acids. CDR3 in DNA: TGTGCCAGCAGCCAAGGACACACAGATACGCAGTATTTT. This translates into CASSQGHTDTQYF. The whole variable domain, remainder taken from reference TRBV11-3 and TRBJ2-3, is EAGVVQSPRYKIIEKKQPVAFWCNPISGHNTLYWYLQNLGQGPELLIRYENEEAVDDSQLPKDRFSAERLKGVDSTLKIQPAELGDSAVYLCASSQGHTDTQYFGPGTRLTVL.

The chain employs TRBV5-1 and TRBJ1-2, with a possible D match to TRBD1 (5 bases). V lost 0 bases and J 4 bases, leaving 16 bases between the germline ends. This CDR3 has 16 amino acids. Germline V lookup: CDR1 SGHRS, CDR2 YFSETQ. Written as DNA, the CDR3 is TGCGCCAGCAGCTTGGCCCAGGGAATCTGGCTCTATGGCTACACCTTC. This codes for CASSLAQGIWLYGYTF.

The chain carries TRBV20-1 and TRBJ2-1, with 7 bases aligning to TRBD2. Germline CDR1 and CDR2: DFQATT and SNEGSKA (reference sequence). The CDR3 extends over 11 amino acids. With 7 bases clipped from V and 10 bases from J, the junction kept 7 bases outside the gene matches. The CDR3 region has the DNA TGCAGTGGGACTAGGGGAGCCGAGCAGTTCTTC. This encodes CSGTRGAEQFF.

This rearrangement joins TRBV7-9 to TRBJ2-2; D unclear. The ends were cut back, 6 bases at V and 4 bases at J, with 9 bases in the middle. Germline V gene sequence: CDR1 SEHNR, CDR2 FQNEAQ (reference sequence). The CDR3 runs 13 residues. CDR3 in amino acids: CASSRGGTGELFF. CDR3 nucleotides: TGTGCCAGCAGTCGAGGCGGCACCGGGGAGCTGTTTTTT.

The V gene is TRBV10-1, the J gene TRBJ1-1, with D unclear. Germline-derived CDR1 and CDR2 are WNHNN and SYGVQD (reference sequence). This CDR3 contains 11 residues. The V end was cut by 8 bases, the J end by 11 bases, with 15 bases between. The CDR3 sequence is CASPRAGRAFF. The CDR3, as DNA: TGCGCCAGCCCGCGGGCTGGGAGGGCTTTCTTT.

CDR3 DNA: TGTGCCAGCAGCCCTGGGACAGGGGGCGCGGGTGAAAAACTGTTTTTT. This codes for CASSPGTGGAGEKLFF. V gene TRBV3-1 (or the pseudogene TRBV3-2) combines with J gene TRBJ1-4, with 12 bases matching TRBD1. Germline-derived CDR1 and CDR2 are LGHDT and YNNKEL (reference sequence). Unmatched junction bases numbered 7, after V lost 4 bases and J lost 7 bases. The CDR3 sequence is 16 residues long.

The J gene is TRBJ2-7, the V gene TRBV7-8; D is uncertain. The CDR3 has 14 amino acids. Germline CDR1 reads SGHVS; CDR2 reads FQNEAQ. V lost 2 bases and J lost 2, with 10 bases in between. Written as DNA, the CDR3 is TGTGCCAGCAGCTTACGAAGCGACGCCTACGAGCAGTACGTC. It is translated as CASSLRSDAYEQYV.

This rearrangement joins TRBV7-6 to TRBJ2-2, with 12 bases fitting TRBD2. Germline V gene lookup returns CDR1 SGHVS and CDR2 FNYEAQ. The CDR3 has 16 amino acids. The J segment lost 5 bases and the V segment lost 1 base, leaving 2 bases of the junction unmatched. This CDR3 reads CASSLGTSGTTGELFF. The CDR3 DNA is TGTGCCAGCAGCTTAGGGACTAGCGGGACAACCGGGGAGCTGTTTTTT.

CDR3: CSVRDSHNEKLFF. The CDR3 DNA reads as TGCAGCGTGAGGGACAGCCATAATGAAAAACTGTTTTTT. The V and J genes are TRBV29-1 and TRBJ1-4, with 7 bases that match TRBD1. The germline gives CDR1 SQVTM, CDR2 ANQGSEA. The CDR3 runs 13 residues. V was clipped by 6 bases and J by 4 bases; unmatched bases: 5.

The genes are TRBV28 and TRBJ2-1, with 12 bases fitting TRBD2. The CDR3 covers 16 residues. J gave up 6 bases and V 6 bases, and 9 bases lay outside the gene matches. Germline V lookup: CDR1 MDHEN, CDR2 SYDVKM. The CDR3 loop reads CASRPPTSGRGNEQFF. CDR3 sequence (DNA): TGTGCCAGCAGACCCCCGACTAGCGGGAGAGGCAATGAGCAGTTCTTC. Supplemented by reference TRBV28 and TRBJ2-1, the full variable domain reads DVKVTQSSRYLVKRTGEKVFLECVQDMDHENMFWYRQDPGLGLRLIYFSYDVKMKEKGDIPEGYSVSREKKERFSLILESASTNQTSMYLCASRPPTSGRGNEQFFGPGTRLTVL.

Here the CDR3 reads CASSISRGSFYGYTF. CDR3 coding DNA: TGTGCCAGTAGTATATCCCGCGGCTCGTTTTATGGCTACACCTTC. V and J are TRBV19 and TRBJ1-2; D call uncertain. CDR3 length: 15 amino acids. Germline V gives CDR1 LNHDA, CDR2 SQIVND (reference sequence). Trimming left V 2 bases short and J 5 bases short, with 15 bases between.

The rearrangement uses TRBV6-5 and TRBJ1-5, with 10 bases matching TRBD1. In germline, CDR1 is MNHEY, CDR2 SVGAGI. With 5 bases clipped from V and 6 bases from J, the junction kept 7 bases outside the gene matches. The CDR3 sequence is 15 residues long. CDR3 residues: CASSLGQGVGQPQHF. The DNA of the CDR3 is TGTGCCAGCAGTCTCGGACAGGGGGTGGGTCAGCCCCAGCATTTT.

This clone was picked up one time. One junction end does not reproduce the germline sequence, and a read error may be involved. V usage is TRBV7-7 and J usage is TRBJ2-2; TRBD2 aligns across 8 bases. CDR1 SSHAT and CDR2 FNYEAQ come from the germline V gene (reference sequence). The CDR3 has 15 amino acids. CDR3 in amino acids: CASSKTSGNTGELFF. The CDR3, as DNA: TGTGCTAGCAGCAAAACTAGCGGGAACACCGGGGAGCTGTTTTTT.

This chain joins TRBV7-6 and TRBJ1-3; D possibly corresponds to TRBD1 (6 bases). With 2 bases removed from V and 0 bases from J, the gap between germline ends came to 11 bases. This CDR3 contains 16 residues. In germline, CDR1 is SGHVS, CDR2 FNYEAQ. In DNA, the CDR3 is TGTGCCAGCAGCTTAACGACAGGTCACTCTGGAAACACCATATATTTT. It is translated as CASSLTTGHSGNTIYF.

The genes are TRBV10-2 and TRBJ2-7, with D hard to call. Trimming took off 3 bases at V and 5 bases at J, with 11 bases between the two ends. This CDR3 contains 13 residues. The V gene's germline CDR1 is WSHSY and CDR2 SAAADI. CDR3: CASSESGFHEQYV. The DNA of the CDR3 is TGCGCCAGCAGTGAATCGGGTTTCCACGAGCAGTACGTC.

The chain carries TRBV6-1 and TRBJ2-1; 8 bases align to TRBD2. The germline CDR1 and CDR2 sequences are MNHNS and SASEGT. This CDR3 spans 15 amino acids. Trimming at V came to 2 bases and at J to 5 bases, leaving 5 bases not matched to a gene. DNA for the CDR3: TGTGCCAGCAGTGAACCGGGAGGGGCACACAATGAGCAGTTCTTC. Its translation: CASSEPGGAHNEQFF.

This chain joins TRBV3-1 (or the pseudogene TRBV3-2) and TRBJ2-2, with 8 bases lining up with TRBD2. This CDR3 comprises 14 residues. Germline CDR1 reads LGHDT; CDR2 reads YNNKEL (reference sequence). The junction had 3 bases not matched to a gene; V was cut back by 5 bases and J by 4 bases. This chain's CDR3 is CASSNSGVTGELFF. The CDR3 DNA is TGTGCCAGCAGCAATAGCGGGGTCACCGGGGAGCTGTTTTTT.

This chain links TRBV9 with TRBJ1-5, with D possibly matching TRBD1 (6 bases). Trimming shortened V by 3 bases and J by 8 bases, and 15 bases separated the two germline ends. The CDR3 is 14 amino acids. Germline V gene sequence: CDR1 SGDLS, CDR2 YYNGEE. As DNA, the CDR3 is TGTGCCAGCAGCGCGGGACACCTAATCGAGCCCCAGCATTTT. Amino acids: CASSAGHLIEPQHF. The variable domain in full, with the rest retrieved from reference TRBV9 and TRBJ1-5, is DSGVTQTPKHLITATGQRVTLRCSPRSGDLSVYWYQQSLDQGLQFLIQYYNGEERAKGNILERFSAQQFPDLHSELNLSSLELGDSALYFCASSAGHLIEPQHFGDGTRLSIL.

The rearrangement links TRBV30 to TRBJ2-5; D perhaps matches TRBD1 (5 bases). V lost 5 bases, J lost 5 bases, and 15 bases lay in between. This CDR3 is built from 13 residues. Germline CDR1 reads GTSNPN; CDR2 reads SVGIG (reference sequence). The CDR3 here is CAWRKGLWETQYF. In DNA form, the CDR3 reads TGTGCCTGGCGGAAGGGGCTCTGGGAGACCCAGTACTTC.